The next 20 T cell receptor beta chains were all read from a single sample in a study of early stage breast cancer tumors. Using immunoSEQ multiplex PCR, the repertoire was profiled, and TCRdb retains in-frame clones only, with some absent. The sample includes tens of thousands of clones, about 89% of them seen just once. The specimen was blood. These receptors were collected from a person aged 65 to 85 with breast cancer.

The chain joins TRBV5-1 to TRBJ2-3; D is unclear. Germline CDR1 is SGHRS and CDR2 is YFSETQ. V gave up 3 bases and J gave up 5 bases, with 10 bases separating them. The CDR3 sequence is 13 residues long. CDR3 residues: CASSYMTGDTQYF. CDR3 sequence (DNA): TGCGCCAGCAGCTACATGACTGGAGATACGCAGTATTTT.

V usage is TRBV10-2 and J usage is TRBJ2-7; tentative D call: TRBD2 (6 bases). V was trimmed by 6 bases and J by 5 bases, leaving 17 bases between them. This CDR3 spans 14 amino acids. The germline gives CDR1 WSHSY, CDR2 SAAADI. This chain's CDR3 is CASRAGLWDHEQYF. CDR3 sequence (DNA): TGCGCCAGCAGGGCGGGACTCTGGGACCACGAGCAGTACTTC.

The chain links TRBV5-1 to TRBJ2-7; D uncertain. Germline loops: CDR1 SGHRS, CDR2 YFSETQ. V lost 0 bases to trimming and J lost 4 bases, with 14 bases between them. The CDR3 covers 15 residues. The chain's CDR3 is CASSLEASGYYEQYF. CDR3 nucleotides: TGCGCCAGCAGCTTGGAAGCGAGTGGATATTACGAGCAGTACTTC.

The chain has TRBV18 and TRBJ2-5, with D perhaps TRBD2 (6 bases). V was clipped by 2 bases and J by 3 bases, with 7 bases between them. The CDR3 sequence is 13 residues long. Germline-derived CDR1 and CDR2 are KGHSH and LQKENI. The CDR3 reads CASSPREEETQYF. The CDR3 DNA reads TGTGCCAGCTCACCAAGGGAGGAAGAGACCCAGTACTTC.

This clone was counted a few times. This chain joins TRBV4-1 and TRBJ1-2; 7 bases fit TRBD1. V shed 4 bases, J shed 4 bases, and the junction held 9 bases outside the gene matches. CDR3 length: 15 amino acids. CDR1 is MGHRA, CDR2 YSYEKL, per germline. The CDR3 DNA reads TGCGCCAGCAGCCCAACGGGACAGATCCTCTATGGCTACACCTTC. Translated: CASSPTGQILYGYTF.

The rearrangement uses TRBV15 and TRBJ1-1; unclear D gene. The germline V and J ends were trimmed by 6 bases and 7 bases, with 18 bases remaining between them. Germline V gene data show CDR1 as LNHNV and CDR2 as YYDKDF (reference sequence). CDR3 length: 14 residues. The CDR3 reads CATRTRVYGNEAFF. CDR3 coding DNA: TGTGCCACCAGAACTCGGGTGTATGGCAATGAAGCTTTCTTT.

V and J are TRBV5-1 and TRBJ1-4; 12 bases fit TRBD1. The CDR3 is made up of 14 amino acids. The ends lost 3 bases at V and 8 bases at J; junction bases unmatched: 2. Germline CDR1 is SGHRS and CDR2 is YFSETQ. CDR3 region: CASSSGTGGEKLFF. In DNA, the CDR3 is TGCGCCAGCAGCTCTGGGACAGGGGGCGAAAAACTGTTTTTT.

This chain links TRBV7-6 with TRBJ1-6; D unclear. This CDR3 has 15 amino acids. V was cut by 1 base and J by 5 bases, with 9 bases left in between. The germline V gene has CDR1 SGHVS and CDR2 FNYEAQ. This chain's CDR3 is CASSLEVADNSPLHF. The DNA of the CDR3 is TGTGCCAGCAGCTTAGAGGTGGCGGATAATTCACCCCTCCACTTT.

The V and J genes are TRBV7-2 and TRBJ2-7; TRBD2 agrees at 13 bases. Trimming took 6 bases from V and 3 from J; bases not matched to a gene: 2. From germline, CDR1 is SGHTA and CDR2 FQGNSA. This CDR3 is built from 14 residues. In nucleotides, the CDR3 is TGTGCCAGCAGGAGGACTAGCGGGAGCTACGAGCAGTACTTC. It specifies CASRRTSGSYEQYF.

CDR3 residues: CSGALGVGYTF. For the CDR3, the DNA is TGCAGCGGGGCCCTCGGGGTTGGCTACACCTTC. V is TRBV29-1 and J is TRBJ1-2; D call uncertain. Germline-derived CDR1 and CDR2 are SQVTM and ANQGSEA. The CDR3 runs 11 residues. V was shortened by 7 bases and J by 7 bases, with 13 bases between the two germline ends.

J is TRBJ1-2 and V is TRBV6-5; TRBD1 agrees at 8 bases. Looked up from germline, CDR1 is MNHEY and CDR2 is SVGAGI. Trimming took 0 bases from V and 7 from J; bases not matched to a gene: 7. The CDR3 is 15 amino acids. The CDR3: CASSYSGRGLSGYTF. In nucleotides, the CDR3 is TGTGCCAGCAGTTACTCAGGCAGGGGGCTCTCTGGCTACACCTTC.

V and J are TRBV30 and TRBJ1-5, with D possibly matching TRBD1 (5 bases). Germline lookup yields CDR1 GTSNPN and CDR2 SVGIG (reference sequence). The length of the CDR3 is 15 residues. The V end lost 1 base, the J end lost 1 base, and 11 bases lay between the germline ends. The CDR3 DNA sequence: TGTGCCTGGAGTGGGTGGGGGGTAAGCAATCAGCCCCAGCATTTT. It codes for CAWSGWGVSNQPQHF.

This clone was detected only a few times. CDR3 DNA: TGTGCCAGCAGCCAAGAAAGGACAGGCCACTATGGCTACACCTTC. It is translated as CASSQERTGHYGYTF. The chain links TRBV4-2 to TRBJ1-2; 7 nucleotides line up with TRBD1. In germline, CDR1 is LGHNA, CDR2 YNFKEQ. The ends lost 0 bases at V and 3 bases at J; junction bases unmatched: 4. CDR3 length equals 15 residues.

Here the CDR3 DNA reads TGTGCCAGCTGTCAGGGTGATTGTACTGAAGCTTTCTTT. This gives the protein CASCQGDCTEAFF. The rearrangement uses TRBV18 and TRBJ1-1, with D possibly TRBD1 on 5 matching bases. Per germline, CDR1 KGHSH and CDR2 LQKENI. The CDR3 sequence is 13 residues long. V gave up 7 bases and J gave up 5 bases, with 14 bases separating them.

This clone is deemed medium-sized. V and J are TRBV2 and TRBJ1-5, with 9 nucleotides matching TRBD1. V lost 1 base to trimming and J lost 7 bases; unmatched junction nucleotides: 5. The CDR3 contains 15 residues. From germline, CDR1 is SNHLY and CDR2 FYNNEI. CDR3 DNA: TGTGCCAGCAGTGAAGAAGAGACAGGGGGGCAGCCCCAGCATTTT. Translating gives CASSEEETGGQPQHF.

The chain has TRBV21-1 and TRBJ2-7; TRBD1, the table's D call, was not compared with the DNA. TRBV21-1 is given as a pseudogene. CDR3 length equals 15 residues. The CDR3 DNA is TGTGCCAGCAGATTCCTATGGCAGGGGGCCTACGAGCAGTACTTC. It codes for CASRFLWQGAYEQYF.

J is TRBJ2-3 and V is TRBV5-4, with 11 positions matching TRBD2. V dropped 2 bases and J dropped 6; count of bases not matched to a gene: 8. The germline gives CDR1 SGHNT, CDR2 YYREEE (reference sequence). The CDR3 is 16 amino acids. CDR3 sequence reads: CASSFPGLAALDTQYF. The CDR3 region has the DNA TGTGCCAGCAGCTTCCCGGGACTAGCGGCATTGGATACGCAGTATTTT.

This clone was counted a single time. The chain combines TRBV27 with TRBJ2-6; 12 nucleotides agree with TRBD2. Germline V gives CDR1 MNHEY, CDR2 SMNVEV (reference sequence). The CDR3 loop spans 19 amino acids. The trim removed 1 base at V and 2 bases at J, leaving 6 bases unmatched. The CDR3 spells CASSLWASGGAAGANVLTF. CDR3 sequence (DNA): TGTGCCAGCAGTTTATGGGCTAGCGGGGGGGCCGCTGGGGCCAACGTCCTGACTTTC.

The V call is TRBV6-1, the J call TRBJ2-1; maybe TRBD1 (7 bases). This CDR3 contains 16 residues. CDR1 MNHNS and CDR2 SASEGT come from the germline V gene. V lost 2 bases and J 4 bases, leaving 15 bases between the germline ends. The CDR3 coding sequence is TGTGCCAGCAGTGAATTTCAGGGGGGCCTTTACAATGAGCAGTTCTTC. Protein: CASSEFQGGLYNEQFF.

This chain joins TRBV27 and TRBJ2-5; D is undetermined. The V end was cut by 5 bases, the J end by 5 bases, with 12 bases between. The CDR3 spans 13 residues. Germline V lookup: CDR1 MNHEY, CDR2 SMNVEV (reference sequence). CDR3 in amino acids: CASSLLSRETQYF. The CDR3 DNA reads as TGTGCCAGCAGTCTATTATCGCGGGAGACCCAGTACTTC.